The rows below give T cell receptor beta chains drawn from one sample of a study of blood T cell repertoires in COVID-19. TCRdb keeps only in-frame clones here, not all; method: immunoSEQ multiplex PCR. Of about 100,000 clones listed, roughly 88% were seen once; the top ten hold about 2.7%. The sample was peripheral blood. These receptor sequences come from a woman older than 75 with acute or convalescent COVID-19. CDR3s include the opening cysteine and the closing phenylalanine or tryptophan. D genes are given only for firm matches. Some rows have no size entry. The others give once, few or many, or a class for an expanded clone.

J: TRBJ1-1; D: -; V: TRBV2; size: -; DNA: TGTGCCAGCAGTGGTGAGATTAACACTGAAGCTTTCTTT; CDR3: CASSGEINTEAFF
J: TRBJ2-4; D: -; V: TRBV28; size: -; DNA: TGTGCCAGCAGTCCTGGGGGCCAAACCAAAAACATTCAGTACTTC; CDR3: CASSPGGQTKNIQYF
J: TRBJ1-4; D: -; V: TRBV18; size: -; DNA: TGTGCCAGCTCACCAGGGAGAGAAAAACTGTTTTTT; CDR3: CASSPGREKLFF
J: TRBJ2-7; D: -; V: TRBV4-3; size: -; DNA: TGCGCCAGCAGCCAAGAAGGGGGGGTGAGACACGAGCAGTACTTC; CDR3: CASSQEGGVRHEQYF
J: TRBJ2-5; D: TRBD2; V: TRBV12-5; size: -; DNA: TGTGCTAGTGCTGGACTAGGGGAGACCCAGTACTTC; CDR3: CASAGLGETQYF
J: TRBJ2-2; D: -; V: TRBV24-1; size: -; DNA: TGTGCCACCAGTGATCCCAGACAGAACACCGGGGAGCTGTTTTTT; CDR3: CATSDPRQNTGELFF
J: TRBJ2-7; D: -; V: TRBV5-5; size: once; DNA: TGTGCCAGCAGCTTGGAAGGTTCCGGGACTCGAAGCTCCTACGAGCAGTACTTC; CDR3: CASSLEGSGTRSSYEQYF
J: TRBJ1-6; D: -; V: TRBV6-5; size: -; DNA: TGTGCCAGCAGTTACCGAGCTAATAATTCACCCCTCCACTTT; CDR3: CASSYRANNSPLHF
J: TRBJ2-7; D: TRBD2; V: TRBV3-1/TRBV3-2; size: -; DNA: TGTGCCAGCAGCCAAGAAATCCTAGCGGGAGGCGAGCAGTACTTC; CDR3: CASSQEILAGGEQYF
J: TRBJ2-2; D: -; V: TRBV28; size: -; DNA: TGTGCCAGCAGTTTCTTTGTCAACACCGGGGAGCTGTTTTTT; CDR3: CASSFFVNTGELFF
J: TRBJ2-2; D: TRBD1; V: TRBV6-5; size: -; DNA: TGTGCCAGCAGTTACTCGGGGGGGACAGGGGCCGGGGAGCTGTTTTTT; CDR3: CASSYSGGTGAGELFF
J: TRBJ2-1; D: -; V: TRBV30; size: -; DNA: TGTGCCTGGAGTGTTTCGGGAAATGAGCAGTTCTTC; CDR3: CAWSVSGNEQFF
J: TRBJ2-1; D: TRBD2; V: TRBV7-8; size: once; DNA: TGTGCCAGCACCCACCCTTTTAGCGGGGAGCAGTTCTTC; CDR3: CASTHPFSGEQFF
J: TRBJ2-7; D: TRBD2; V: TRBV20-1; size: -; DNA: TGCAGTGCTAGTCCCATTTTAGCGGGGGTTACCTACGAGCAGTACTTC; CDR3: CSASPILAGVTYEQYF
J: TRBJ1-1; D: TRBD1; V: TRBV18; size: -; DNA: TGTGCCAGCTCACCTGGACAGGGGGCGACCACTGAAGCTTTCTTT; CDR3: CASSPGQGATTEAFF
J: TRBJ1-1; D: -; V: TRBV5-8; size: few; DNA: TGTGCCAGCACCCAGGACACGAACACTGAAGCTTTCTTT; CDR3: CASTQDTNTEAFF
J: TRBJ2-7; D: TRBD2; V: TRBV11-2; size: -; DNA: TGTGCCAGCAGCTTAGTTAGCGGGGGTATCTACGAGCAGTACTTC; CDR3: CASSLVSGGIYEQYF
J: TRBJ1-2; D: TRBD1; V: TRBV7-2; size: -; DNA: TGTGCCAGCAGCCCAAGAAGTAGGGGGCCGCTCCTAGGAGGCTACACCTTC; CDR3: CASSPRSRGPLLGGYTF
J: TRBJ2-1; D: TRBD1; V: TRBV29-1; size: -; DNA: TGCAGCGGCCGACAGGGAGATGAGCAGTTCTTC; CDR3: CSGRQGDEQFF
J: TRBJ1-3; D: TRBD1; V: TRBV5-4; size: -; DNA: TGTGCCAGCAGCTCCGGACAGGTCAGCTCTGGAAACACCATATATTTT; CDR3: CASSSGQVSSGNTIYF
J: TRBJ2-7; D: TRBD2; V: TRBV6-2/TRBV6-3; size: -; DNA: TGTGCCAGCAGTTACTCTCTAGCGGCCATCTACGAGCAGTACTTC; CDR3: CASSYSLAAIYEQYF
J: TRBJ2-1; D: TRBD2; V: TRBV4-3; size: -; DNA: TGCGCCAGCAGCCAAGATTCGTCCCGCGGGGGGACCCACAATGAGCAGTTCTTC; CDR3: CASSQDSSRGGTHNEQFF
J: TRBJ2-5; D: TRBD2; V: TRBV30; size: once; DNA: TGTGCCTGGAGGCTAGCGGGGGGCTTAACCCAGTACTTC; CDR3: CAWRLAGGLTQYF
J: TRBJ1-5; D: TRBD1; V: TRBV3-1/TRBV3-2; size: -; DNA: TGTGCCAGCAGCCTGGGACAGGGAATAAGCAATCAGCCCCAGCATTTT; CDR3: CASSLGQGISNQPQHF